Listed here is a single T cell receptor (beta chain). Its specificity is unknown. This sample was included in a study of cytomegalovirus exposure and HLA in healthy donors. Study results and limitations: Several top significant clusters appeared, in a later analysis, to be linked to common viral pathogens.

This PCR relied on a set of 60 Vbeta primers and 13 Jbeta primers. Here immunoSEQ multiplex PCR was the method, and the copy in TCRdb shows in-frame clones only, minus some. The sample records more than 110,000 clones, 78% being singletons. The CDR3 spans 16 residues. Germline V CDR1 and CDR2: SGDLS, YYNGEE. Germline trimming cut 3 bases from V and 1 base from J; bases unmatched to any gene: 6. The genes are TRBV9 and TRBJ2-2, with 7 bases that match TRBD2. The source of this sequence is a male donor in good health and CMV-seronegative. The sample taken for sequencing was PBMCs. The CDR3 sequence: CASSAPLAENTGELFF. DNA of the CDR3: TGTGCCAGCAGCGCCCCTCTAGCGGAGAACACCGGGGAGCTGTTTTTT.